The clone carrying this T cell receptor (beta chain) came up many times. These data are taken from a study of metastatic and nonmetastatic thyroid tumors. Every patient was untreated before thyroid surgery. TCRdb re-clonotyped the PCR reads via MiXCR. The sample has about 33,000 clones, 15% to 20% seen once. The TCR comes from a male donor with papillary thyroid cancer or a benign thyroid nodule (not recorded which). Some clones in this sample may be carry-over from other donors' samples. Sequences were obtained from blood.

The CDR3 DNA follows: TGTGCCAGCACCCGGGGGGATACGCAGTATTTT. As protein: CASTRGDTQYF. The gene calls are TRBV6-1 and TRBJ2-3; TRBD2 might be the D (6 bases). From germline, CDR1 is MNHNS and CDR2 SASEGT. The CDR3 extends over 11 amino acids. V lost 7 bases, J lost 6 bases, and 8 bases lay in between.